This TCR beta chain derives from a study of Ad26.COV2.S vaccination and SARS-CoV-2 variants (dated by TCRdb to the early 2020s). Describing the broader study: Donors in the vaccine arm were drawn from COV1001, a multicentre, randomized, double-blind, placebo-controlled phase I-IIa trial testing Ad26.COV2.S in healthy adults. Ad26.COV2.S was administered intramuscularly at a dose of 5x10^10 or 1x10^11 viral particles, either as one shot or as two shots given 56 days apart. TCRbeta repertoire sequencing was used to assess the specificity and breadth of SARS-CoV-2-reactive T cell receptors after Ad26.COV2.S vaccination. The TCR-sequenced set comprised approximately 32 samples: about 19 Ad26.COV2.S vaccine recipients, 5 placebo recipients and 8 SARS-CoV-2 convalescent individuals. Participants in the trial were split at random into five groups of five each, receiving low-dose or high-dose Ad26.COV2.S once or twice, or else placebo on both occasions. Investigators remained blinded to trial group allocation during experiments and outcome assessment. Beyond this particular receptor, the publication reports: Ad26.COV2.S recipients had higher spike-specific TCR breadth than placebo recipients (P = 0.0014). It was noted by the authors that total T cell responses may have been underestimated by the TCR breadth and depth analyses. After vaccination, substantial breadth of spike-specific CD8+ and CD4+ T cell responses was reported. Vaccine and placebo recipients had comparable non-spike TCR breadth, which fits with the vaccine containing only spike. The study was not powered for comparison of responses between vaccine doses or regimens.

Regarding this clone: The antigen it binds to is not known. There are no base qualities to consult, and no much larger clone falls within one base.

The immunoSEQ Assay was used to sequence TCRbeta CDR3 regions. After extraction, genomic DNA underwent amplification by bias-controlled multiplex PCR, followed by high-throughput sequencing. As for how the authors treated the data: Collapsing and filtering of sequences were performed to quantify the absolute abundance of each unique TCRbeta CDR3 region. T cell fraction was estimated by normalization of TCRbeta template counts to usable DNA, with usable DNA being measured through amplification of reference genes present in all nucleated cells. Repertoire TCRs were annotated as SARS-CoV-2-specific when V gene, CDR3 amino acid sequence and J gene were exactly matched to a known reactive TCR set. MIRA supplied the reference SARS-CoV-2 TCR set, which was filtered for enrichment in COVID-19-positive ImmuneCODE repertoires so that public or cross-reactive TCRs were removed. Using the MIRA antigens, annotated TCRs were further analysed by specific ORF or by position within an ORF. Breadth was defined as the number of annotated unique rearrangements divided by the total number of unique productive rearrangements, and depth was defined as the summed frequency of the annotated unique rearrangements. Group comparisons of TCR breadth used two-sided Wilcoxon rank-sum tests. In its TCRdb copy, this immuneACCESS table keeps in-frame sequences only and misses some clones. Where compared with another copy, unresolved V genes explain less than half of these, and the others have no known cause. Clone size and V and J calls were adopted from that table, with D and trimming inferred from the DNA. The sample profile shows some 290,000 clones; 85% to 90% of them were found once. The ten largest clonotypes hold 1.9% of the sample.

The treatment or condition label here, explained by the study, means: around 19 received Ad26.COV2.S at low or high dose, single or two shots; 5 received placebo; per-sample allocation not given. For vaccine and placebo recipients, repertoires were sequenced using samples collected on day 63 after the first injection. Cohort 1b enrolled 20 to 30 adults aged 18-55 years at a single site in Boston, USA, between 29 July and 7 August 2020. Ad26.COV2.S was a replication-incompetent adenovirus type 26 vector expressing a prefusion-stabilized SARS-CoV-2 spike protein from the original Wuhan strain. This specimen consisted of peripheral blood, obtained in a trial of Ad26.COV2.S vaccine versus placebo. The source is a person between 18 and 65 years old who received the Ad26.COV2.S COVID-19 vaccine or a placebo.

CDR3 reads: CASTWRSPTEAFF. The base sequence is TGTGCCAGCACCTGGAGGTCACCCACTGAAGCTTTCTTT. Recombination linked TRBV5-8 to TRBJ1-1; the D gene lacks a confident call. CDR3 length: 13 amino acids, cysteine to phenylalanine. Of the read, only the CDR3 DNA is kept; its 39 bases are in frame from base 1. V is reduced by 6 bases and J by 4 bases, leaving a spacing of 13 bases between them. The germline V gene specifies SGHTS as CDR1 and YDEGEE as CDR2. This CDR3, with the reference TRBV5-8 and TRBJ1-1 proteins standing in past its ends, gives the full variable domain EAGVTQSPTHLIKTRGQQATLRCSPISGHTSVYWYQQALGLGLQFLLWYDEGEERNRGNFPPRFSGRQFPNYSSELNVNALELEDSALYLCASTWRSPTEAFFGQGTRLTVV.